This TCR beta chain is drawn from a study of shared clonotypes between healthy human individuals. Study results and caveats: Sampling was confined to blood; repertoires within tissues likely differ.

There are 13 residues in the CDR3. Germline loops: CDR1 SEHNR, CDR2 FQNEAQ (reference sequence). Trimming cost V 5 bases and J 2 bases, with 8 bases left between them. As regards this clone: The antigen remains unidentified.

Each donor was a Caucasian adult residing in Nashville, Tennessee. Generated by immunoSEQ multiplex PCR, the TCRdb table keeps only in-frame clones and is missing some. The profile shows roughly 2,500,000 clones, 93% of them singletons. Sequencing was carried out using naive CD4+ T cells from PBMCs. The subset here: CD45RA+ positively selected. The V gene is TRBV7-9, the J gene TRBJ2-3, with unresolved D. The origin of this receptor is a man aged 18 to 29 in good health. Some clones in this sample may be carry-over from other donors' samples. CDR3 sequence (DNA): TGTGCCAGCAGCCAACTATACACAGATACGCAGTATTTT. It codes for CASSQLYTDTQYF.